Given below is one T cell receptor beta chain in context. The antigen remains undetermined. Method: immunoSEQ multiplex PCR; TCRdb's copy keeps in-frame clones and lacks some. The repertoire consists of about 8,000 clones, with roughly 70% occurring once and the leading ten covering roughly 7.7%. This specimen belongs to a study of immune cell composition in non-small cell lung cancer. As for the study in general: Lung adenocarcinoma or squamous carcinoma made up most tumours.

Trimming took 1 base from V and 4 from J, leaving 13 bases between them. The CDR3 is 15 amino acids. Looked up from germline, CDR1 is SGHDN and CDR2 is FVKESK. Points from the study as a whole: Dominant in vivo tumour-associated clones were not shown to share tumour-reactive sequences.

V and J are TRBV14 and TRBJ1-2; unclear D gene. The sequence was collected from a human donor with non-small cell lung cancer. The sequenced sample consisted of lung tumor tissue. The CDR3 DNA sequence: TGTGCCAGCAGCCAAGGGGCCACCTCATCCTATGGCTACACCTTC. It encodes CASSQGATSSYGYTF. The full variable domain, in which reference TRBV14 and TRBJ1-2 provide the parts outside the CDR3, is EAGVTQFPSHSVIEKGQTVTLRCDPISGHDNLYWYRRVMGKEIKFLLHFVKESKQDESGMPNNRFLAERTGGTYSTLKVQPAELEDSGVYFCASSQGATSSYGYTFGSGTRLTVV.